This T cell receptor beta chain appears in the sequencing data of a study of cytomegalovirus exposure and HLA in healthy donors. To note about this clone: The antigen is not known.

Study-wide results and caveats: Cytomegalovirus association was listed for roughly 160 TCR beta chains.

Sequenced by immunoSEQ multiplex PCR; TCRdb stores in-frame clones only, minus some. This sample has some 170,000 clones; roughly nine tenths occur once, and the top ten carry 4% to 4.5%. Sequenced: PBMCs. The source of this sequence is a man between 18 and 29 years old in good health and CMV-seropositive.

CDR3 sequence (DNA): TGTGCCAGCAGCCCACGCGCCGGGACGAACACCGGGGAGCTGTTTTTT. Protein product: CASSPRAGTNTGELFF. This chain uses TRBV7-9 with TRBJ2-2, with D possibly being TRBD2 (5 bases). This CDR3 region has 16 residues. V was cut by 5 bases and J by 0 bases, with 13 bases left in between. Per the germline V gene, CDR1 is SEHNR and CDR2 is FQNEAQ (reference sequence).